One sample yielded the 4 T cell receptor beta chains listed below, sequenced in a study of blood T cell repertoires in COVID-19. Here immunoSEQ multiplex PCR was the method, and the copy in TCRdb shows in-frame clones only, minus some. The profile shows about 250,000 clones, about 85% of them singletons. Sequencing input: peripheral blood. The source is a man younger than 30 with active or convalescent COVID-19.

This chain uses TRBV7-3 with TRBJ2-1; D is unresolved. This CDR3 has 15 amino acids. Germline loops: CDR1 SGHTA, CDR2 FQGTGA. Trimming removed 5 bases from V and 0 bases from J, with 11 bases in between. CDR3 sequence: CASSPSTSSYNEQFF. CDR3 sequence (DNA): TGTGCCAGCAGCCCAAGTACGAGCTCCTACAATGAGCAGTTCTTC.

The J gene is TRBJ1-1, the V gene TRBV6-5; maybe TRBD1 (5 bases). Germline V lookup: CDR1 MNHEY, CDR2 SVGAGI. The CDR3 is 14 residues long. V was pared by 4 bases and J by 8 bases, with 17 bases between. The CDR3 loop is CASSSYSQASEAFF. The CDR3 DNA sequence: TGTGCCAGCAGTTCCTATTCACAGGCAAGCGAAGCTTTCTTT.

The V and J genes are TRBV5-4 and TRBJ2-1; 11 nucleotides match TRBD2. CDR3 length: 16 residues. The V gene end was trimmed by 5 bases and the J gene end by 1 base; junction bases not matched to a gene: 5. Germline CDR1 is SGHNT and CDR2 is YYREEE (reference sequence). In nucleotides, the CDR3 is TGTGCCAGCAGTCCGCCTAGCGGGGGGTCCTACAATGAGCAGTTCTTC. Protein: CASSPPSGGSYNEQFF.

The J gene is TRBJ2-1, the V gene TRBV27, with D possibly matching TRBD2 (7 bases). V gave up 7 bases and J gave up 5 bases, with 18 bases separating them. The CDR3 spans 15 residues. Germline CDR1 is MNHEY and CDR2 is SMNVEV (reference sequence). CDR3 sequence (DNA): TGTGCCAGCACTCTCGTTGCGGGGGCCAACAATGAGCAGTTCTTC. The encoded protein is CASTLVAGANNEQFF.